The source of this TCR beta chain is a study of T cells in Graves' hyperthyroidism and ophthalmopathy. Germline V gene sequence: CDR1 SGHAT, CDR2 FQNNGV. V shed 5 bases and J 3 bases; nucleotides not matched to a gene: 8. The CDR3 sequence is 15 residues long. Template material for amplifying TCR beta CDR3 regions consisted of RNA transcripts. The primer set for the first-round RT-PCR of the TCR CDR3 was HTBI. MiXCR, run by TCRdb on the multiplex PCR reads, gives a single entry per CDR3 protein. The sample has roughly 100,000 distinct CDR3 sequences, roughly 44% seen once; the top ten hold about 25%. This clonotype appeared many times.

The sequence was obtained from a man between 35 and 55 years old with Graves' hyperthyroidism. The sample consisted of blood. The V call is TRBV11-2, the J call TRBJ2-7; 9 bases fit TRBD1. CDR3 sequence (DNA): TGTGCCAGCAGCGCTTCCGGGACAGGGATCTACGAGCAGTACTTC. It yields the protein CASSASGTGIYEQYF.